The clone carrying this TCR beta chain was observed at least ten times. Amplified TCR beta CDR3 regions came from RNA transcripts. An initial round of RT-PCR targeting the TCR CDR3 relied on the HTBI primer set. TCRdb processed the multiplex PCR reads anew with MiXCR; each CDR3 protein has one entry. The sample contains around 350,000 distinct CDR3 sequences, about 19% of which appear only once. Trimming removed 6 bases at V and 4 bases at J, with 12 bases between. This CDR3 region has 13 residues. Germline V gives CDR1 SNHLY, CDR2 FYNNEI. This sample is part of a study of T cells in Graves' hyperthyroidism and ophthalmopathy.

The V call is TRBV2, the J call TRBJ1-2; possible D gene TRBD1, 6 bases. The source material was blood. The TCR sequence derives from a woman under 30 with Graves' hyperthyroidism. CDR3 nucleotides: TGTGCCAGCAGCGGACAGCCCGGCTATGGCTACACCTTC. Protein: CASSGQPGYGYTF.